Sequencing of this T cell receptor beta chain was carried out in a study of OX40 agonist ivuxolimab in advanced cancers. Background on the study: Hepatocellular carcinoma, melanoma, renal cell or head and neck cancer affected the dose-escalation patients.

Germline loops: CDR1 LNHDA, CDR2 SQIVND (reference sequence). V was pared by 1 base and J by 0 bases, with 13 bases between. This CDR3 has 17 residues. A history of autoimmune disease or systemic immunosuppression excluded patients. Only in-frame clones appear in the TCRdb table, and some are missing; sequencing was by immunoSEQ multiplex PCR. The table lists tens of thousands of clones, nearly 95% of them singletons, with about 20% in the top ten. This TCR was sampled from an adult with an advanced solid tumor such as melanoma, head and neck, liver or kidney cancer. The chain has TRBV19 and TRBJ1-5; D is unclear. The sample consisted of CD4+ or CD8+ T cells sorted from blood, taken in a trial of the OX40 agonist ivuxolimab. The CDR3 loop is CASSIVRPEGSNQPQHF. The CDR3 DNA is TGTGCCAGTAGTATAGTACGCCCCGAAGGTAGCAATCAGCCCCAGCATTTT.